This T cell receptor beta chain stems from a study of radiotherapy plus CTLA-4 blockade in lung cancer. Notes on the study in general: Blood saw expansion of tumor-derived TCR clones after radiotherapy plus ipilimumab.

Concerning this clone itself: Its antigen is not known.

Measured with immunoSEQ multiplex PCR; TCRdb has only the in-frame clones, and not every one. The table records 110,000 or so clones, around 75% of them present only once. The sequencing used peripheral blood, collected from a patient treated with radiotherapy plus ipilimumab. This clonotype was sampled from a human donor with non-small cell lung cancer who had a partial response to radiotherapy plus ipilimumab.

CDR3 DNA sequence: TGTGCCAGCAGCCCCCAACCGGGACAGGGGGAGGGCGAGCAGTTCTTC. Protein product: CASSPQPGQGEGEQFF. The chain is built from TRBV5-4 and TRBJ2-1; 11 bases align to TRBD1. The V gene's germline CDR1 is SGHNT and CDR2 YYREEE (reference sequence). Trimming took 4 bases from V and 10 from J; bases not matched to a gene: 13. The CDR3 spans 16 residues. Variable domain in full (rest from reference TRBV5-4 and TRBJ2-1): ETGVTQSPTHLIKTRGQQVTLRCSSQSGHNTVSWYQQALGQGPQFIFQYYREEENGRGNFPPRFSGLQFPNYSSELNVNALELDDSALYLCASSPQPGQGEGEQFFGPGTRLTVL.